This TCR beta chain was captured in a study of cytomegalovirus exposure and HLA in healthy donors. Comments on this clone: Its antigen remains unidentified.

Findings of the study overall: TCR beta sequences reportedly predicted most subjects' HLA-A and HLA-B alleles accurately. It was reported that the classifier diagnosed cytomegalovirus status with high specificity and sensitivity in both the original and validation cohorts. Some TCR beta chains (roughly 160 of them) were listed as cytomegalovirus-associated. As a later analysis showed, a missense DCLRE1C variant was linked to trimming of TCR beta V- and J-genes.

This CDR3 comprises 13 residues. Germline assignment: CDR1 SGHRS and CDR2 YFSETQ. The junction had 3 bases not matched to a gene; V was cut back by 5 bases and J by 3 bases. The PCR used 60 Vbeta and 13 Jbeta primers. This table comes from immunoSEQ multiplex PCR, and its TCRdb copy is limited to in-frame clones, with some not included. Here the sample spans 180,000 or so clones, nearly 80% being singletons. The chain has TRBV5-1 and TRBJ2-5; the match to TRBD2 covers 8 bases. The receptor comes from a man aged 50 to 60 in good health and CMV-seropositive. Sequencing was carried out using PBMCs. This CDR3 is CASSNSGEETQYF. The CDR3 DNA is TGCGCCAGCAGTAATAGCGGGGAAGAGACCCAGTACTTC.